This T cell receptor (beta chain) came from a study of immune characterization of retroperitoneal liposarcoma (dated by TCRdb to the late 2010s). V is shortened by 0 bases, J by 1 base, and the region joining them spans 7 bases. The CDR3 measures 15 amino acids from cysteine to phenylalanine. Only the CDR3 region is kept as DNA, spanning 45 bases read in frame from base 1. As encoded in the germline V gene, CDR1 is SGHAT while CDR2 is FQNNGV. A note on this clonotype: The antigen it recognizes is unknown. No much larger clonotype is one base removed from it; base qualities were not supplied.

Library preparation used PCR. TCRdb shows the sequencer as NextSeq 500. In-frame beta chains were kept once TCRdb had trimmed the public reads at Q25 with fastp and called clones with MiXCR. Rows are unified per CDR3 protein, each entry keeping the most common DNA and genes. The sample has some 3,000 distinct CDR3 sequences on record, around 45% of them singletons. The biggest ten clones account for 40% of the sample. The rearranged segments are TRBV11-2 and TRBJ2-1, with TRBD2 perhaps the D gene, on 5 matching bases. The sample comprised tumor tissue. This clonotype was sampled from a male donor with retroperitoneal liposarcoma. The CDR3 sequence is CASSLEGASYNEQFF. The sequenced DNA is TGTGCCAGCAGCTTAGAGGGAGCTTCCTACAATGAGCAGTTCTTC. The full variable domain, with segments outside the CDR3 supplied by the reference TRBV11-2 and TRBJ2-1 proteins, appears as EAGVAQSPRYKIIEKRQSVAFWCNPISGHATLYWYQQILGQGPKLLIQFQNNGVVDDSQLPKDRFSAERLKGVDSTLKIQPAKLEDSAVYLCASSLEGASYNEQFFGPGTRLTVL.